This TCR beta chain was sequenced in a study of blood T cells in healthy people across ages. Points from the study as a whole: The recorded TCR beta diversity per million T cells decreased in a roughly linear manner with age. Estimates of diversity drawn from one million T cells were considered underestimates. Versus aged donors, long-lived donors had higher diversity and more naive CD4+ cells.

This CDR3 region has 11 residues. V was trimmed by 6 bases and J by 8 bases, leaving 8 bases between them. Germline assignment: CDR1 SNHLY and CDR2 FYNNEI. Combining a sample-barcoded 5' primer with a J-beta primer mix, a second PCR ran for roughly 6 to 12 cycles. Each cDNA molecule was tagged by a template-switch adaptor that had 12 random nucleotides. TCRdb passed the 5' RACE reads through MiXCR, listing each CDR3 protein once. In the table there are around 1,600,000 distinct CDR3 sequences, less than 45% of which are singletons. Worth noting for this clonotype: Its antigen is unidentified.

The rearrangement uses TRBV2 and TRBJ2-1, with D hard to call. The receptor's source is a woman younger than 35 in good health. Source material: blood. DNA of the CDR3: TGTGCCAGCAGCTCAGATTATGAGCAGTTCTTC. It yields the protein CASSSDYEQFF. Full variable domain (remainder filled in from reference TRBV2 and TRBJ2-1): EPEVTQTPSHQVTQMGQEVILRCVPISNHLYFYWYRQILGQKVEFLVSFYNNEISEKSEIFDDQFSVERPDGSNFTLKIRSTKLEDSAMYFCASSSDYEQFFGPGTRLTVL.